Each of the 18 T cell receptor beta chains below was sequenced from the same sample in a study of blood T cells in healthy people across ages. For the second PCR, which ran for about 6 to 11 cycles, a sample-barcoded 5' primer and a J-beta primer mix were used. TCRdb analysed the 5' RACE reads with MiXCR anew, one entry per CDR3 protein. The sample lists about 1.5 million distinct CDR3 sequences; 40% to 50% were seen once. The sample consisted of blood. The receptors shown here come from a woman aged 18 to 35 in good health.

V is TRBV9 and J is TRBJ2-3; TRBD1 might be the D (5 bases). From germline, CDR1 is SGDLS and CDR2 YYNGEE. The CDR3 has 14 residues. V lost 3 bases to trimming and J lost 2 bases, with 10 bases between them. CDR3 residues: CASSAWGATDTQYF. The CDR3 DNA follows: TGTGCCAGCAGCGCATGGGGCGCCACAGATACGCAGTATTTT. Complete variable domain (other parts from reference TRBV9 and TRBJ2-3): DSGVTQTPKHLITATGQRVTLRCSPRSGDLSVYWYQQSLDQGLQFLIQYYNGEERAKGNILERFSAQQFPDLHSELNLSSLELGDSALYFCASSAWGATDTQYFGPGTRLTVL.

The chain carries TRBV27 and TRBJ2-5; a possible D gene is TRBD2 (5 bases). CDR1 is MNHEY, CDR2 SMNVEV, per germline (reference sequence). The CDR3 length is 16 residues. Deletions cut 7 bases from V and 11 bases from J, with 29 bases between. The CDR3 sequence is CASILNRGSGYNEQYF. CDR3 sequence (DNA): TGTGCCAGCATCTTGAACCGGGGTTCGGGGTACAATGAGCAGTACTTC.

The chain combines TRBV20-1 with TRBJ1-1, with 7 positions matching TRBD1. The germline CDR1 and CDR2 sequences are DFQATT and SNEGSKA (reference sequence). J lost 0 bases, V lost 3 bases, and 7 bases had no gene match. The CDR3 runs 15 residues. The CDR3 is CSARTGSEMNTEAFF. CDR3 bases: TGCAGTGCTAGGACAGGGTCTGAAATGAACACTGAAGCTTTCTTT.

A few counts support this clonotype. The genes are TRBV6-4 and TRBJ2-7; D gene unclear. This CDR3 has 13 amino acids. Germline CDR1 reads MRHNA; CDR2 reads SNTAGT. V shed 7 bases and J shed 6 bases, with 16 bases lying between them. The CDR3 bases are TGTGCCAGCACTAATGAAGAGCTGGGCGAGCAGTACTTC. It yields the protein CASTNEELGEQYF.

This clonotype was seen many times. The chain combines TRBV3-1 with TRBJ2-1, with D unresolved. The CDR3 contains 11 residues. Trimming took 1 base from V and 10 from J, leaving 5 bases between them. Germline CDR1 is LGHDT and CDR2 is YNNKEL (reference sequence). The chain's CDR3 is CASSQASEQFF. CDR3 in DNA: TGTGCCAGCAGCCAAGCTTCCGAGCAGTTCTTC.

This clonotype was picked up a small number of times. CDR3 protein: CASSDRLGTNEKLFF. As DNA, the CDR3 is TGTGCCAGCAGTGATCGTTTGGGGACTAATGAAAAACTGTTTTTT. The chain uses TRBV2 and TRBJ1-4, with D unresolved. The CDR3 totals 15 residues. Trimming took off 3 bases at V and 2 bases at J, with 10 bases between the two ends. Germline CDR1 is SNHLY and CDR2 is FYNNEI. Full variable domain (remainder filled in from reference TRBV2 and TRBJ1-4): EPEVTQTPSHQVTQMGQEVILRCVPISNHLYFYWYRQILGQKVEFLVSFYNNEISEKSEIFDDQFSVERPDGSNFTLKIRSTKLEDSAMYFCASSDRLGTNEKLFFGSGTQLSVL.

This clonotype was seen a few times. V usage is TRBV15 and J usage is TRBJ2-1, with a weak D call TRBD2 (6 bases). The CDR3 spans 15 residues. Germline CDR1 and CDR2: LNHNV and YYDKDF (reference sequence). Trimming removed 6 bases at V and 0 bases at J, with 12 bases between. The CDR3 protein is CATRDSGSSYNEQFF. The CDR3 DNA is TGTGCCACCAGGGATAGCGGAAGCTCCTACAATGAGCAGTTCTTC.

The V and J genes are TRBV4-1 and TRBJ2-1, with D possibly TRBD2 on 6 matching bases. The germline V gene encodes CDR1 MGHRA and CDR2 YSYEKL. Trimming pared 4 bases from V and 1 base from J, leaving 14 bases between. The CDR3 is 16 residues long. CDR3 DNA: TGCGCCAGCAGCCCCGGGGATGGACTATCCTACAATGAGCAGTTCTTC. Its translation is CASSPGDGLSYNEQFF.

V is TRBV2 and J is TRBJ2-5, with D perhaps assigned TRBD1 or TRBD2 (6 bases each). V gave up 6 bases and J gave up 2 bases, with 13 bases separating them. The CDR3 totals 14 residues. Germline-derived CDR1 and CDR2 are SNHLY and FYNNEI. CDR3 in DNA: TGTGCCAGCAGGACGGCGGGGACACAAGAGACCCAGTACTTC. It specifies CASRTAGTQETQYF. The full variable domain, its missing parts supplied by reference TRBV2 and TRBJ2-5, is EPEVTQTPSHQVTQMGQEVILRCVPISNHLYFYWYRQILGQKVEFLVSFYNNEISEKSEIFDDQFSVERPDGSNFTLKIRSTKLEDSAMYFCASRTAGTQETQYFGPGTRLLVL.

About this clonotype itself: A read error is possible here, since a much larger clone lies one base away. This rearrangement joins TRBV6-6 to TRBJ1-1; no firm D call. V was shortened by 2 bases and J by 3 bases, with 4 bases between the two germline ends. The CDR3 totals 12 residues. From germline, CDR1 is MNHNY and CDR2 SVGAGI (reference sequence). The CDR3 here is CASSYVDTEAFF. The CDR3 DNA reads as TGTGCCAGCAGTTACGTGGACACTGAAGCTTTCTTT.

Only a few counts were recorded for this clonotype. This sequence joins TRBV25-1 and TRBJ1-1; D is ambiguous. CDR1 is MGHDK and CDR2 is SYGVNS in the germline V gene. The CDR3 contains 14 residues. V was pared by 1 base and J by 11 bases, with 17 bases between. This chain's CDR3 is CASSESGSPREAFF. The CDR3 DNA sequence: TGTGCCAGCAGTGAATCTGGCAGTCCCCGAGAGGCTTTCTTT.

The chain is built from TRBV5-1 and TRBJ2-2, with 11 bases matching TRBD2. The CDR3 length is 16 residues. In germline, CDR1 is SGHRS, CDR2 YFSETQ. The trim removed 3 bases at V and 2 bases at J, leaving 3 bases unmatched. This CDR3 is CASSYLAGGNTGELFF. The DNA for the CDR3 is TGCGCCAGCAGCTATCTAGCGGGGGGTAACACCGGGGAGCTGTTTTTT.

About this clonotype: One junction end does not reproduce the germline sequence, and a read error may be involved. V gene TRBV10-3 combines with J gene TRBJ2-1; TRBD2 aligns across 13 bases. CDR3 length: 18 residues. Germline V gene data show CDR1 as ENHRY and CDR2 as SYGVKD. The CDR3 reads CAISEGLAGVDSYDEQFF. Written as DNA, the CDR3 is TGTGCCATCAGTGAGGGACTAGCGGGAGTGGACTCCTACGATGAGCAGTTCTTC.

The CDR3 sequence: CASSLISDTEAFF. The CDR3 coding sequence is TGTGCCAGCAGCTTAATCAGTGACACTGAAGCTTTCTTT. V is TRBV5-6 and J is TRBJ1-1, with D hard to call. The CDR3 covers 13 residues. Germline V gene data show CDR1 as SGHDT and CDR2 as YYEEEE. Trimming left V 2 bases short and J 3 bases short, with 8 bases between.

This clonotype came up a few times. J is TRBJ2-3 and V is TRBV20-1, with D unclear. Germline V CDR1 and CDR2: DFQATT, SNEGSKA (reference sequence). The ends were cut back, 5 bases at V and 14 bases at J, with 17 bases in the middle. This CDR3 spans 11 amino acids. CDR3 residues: CSAHSGRVPYF. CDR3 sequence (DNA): TGCAGTGCTCATTCAGGACGAGTTCCGTATTTT.

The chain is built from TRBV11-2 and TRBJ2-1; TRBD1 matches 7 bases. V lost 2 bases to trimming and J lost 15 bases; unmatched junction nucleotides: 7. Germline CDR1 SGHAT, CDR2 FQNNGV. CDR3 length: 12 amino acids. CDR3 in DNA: TGTGCCAGCAGCTTATTCCGACAGGGTCGGTTCTTC. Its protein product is CASSLFRQGRFF. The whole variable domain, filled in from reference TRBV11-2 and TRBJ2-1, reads EAGVAQSPRYKIIEKRQSVAFWCNPISGHATLYWYQQILGQGPKLLIQFQNNGVVDDSQLPKDRFSAERLKGVDSTLKIQPAKLEDSAVYLCASSLFRQGRFFGPGTRLTVL.

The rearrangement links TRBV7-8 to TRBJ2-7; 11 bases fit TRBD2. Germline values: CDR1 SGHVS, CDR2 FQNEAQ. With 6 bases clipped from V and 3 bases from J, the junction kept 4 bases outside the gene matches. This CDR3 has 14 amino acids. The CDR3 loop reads CASRYSGGDYEQYF. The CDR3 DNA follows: TGTGCCAGCAGGTATAGCGGGGGGGACTACGAGCAGTACTTC.

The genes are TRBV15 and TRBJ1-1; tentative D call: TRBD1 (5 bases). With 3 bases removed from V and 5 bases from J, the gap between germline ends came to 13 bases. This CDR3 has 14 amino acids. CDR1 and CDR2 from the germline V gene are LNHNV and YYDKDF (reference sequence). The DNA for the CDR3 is TGTGCCACCAGCAGTGAACGGGGCGCGACTGAAGCTTTCTTT. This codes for CATSSERGATEAFF.